This T cell receptor (beta chain) was identified in a study of blood T cell repertoires in COVID-19. TCRdb keeps only in-frame clones here, not all; method: immunoSEQ multiplex PCR. The data hold roughly 200,000 clones, with around four fifths observed a single time. The CDR3 extends over 12 amino acids. The ends lost 4 bases at V and 12 bases at J; junction bases unmatched: 5. The germline V gene has CDR1 MNHEY and CDR2 SVGAGI. Sequencing was performed on peripheral blood. The TCR comes from a man aged 40-55 years with active or convalescent COVID-19. V and J are TRBV6-5 and TRBJ2-7; 11 bases align to TRBD1. The CDR3: CASSSGQGVSYF. Here the CDR3 DNA reads TGTGCCAGCAGTTCGGGACAGGGGGTGTCGTACTTC.